This T cell receptor beta chain was identified during a study of T-cell reconstitution after alpha-beta-depleted transplantation in children. This sample's TCRbeta library carried unique molecular identifier barcodes. TCRdb fed the PCR reads into MiXCR, producing one record per CDR3 protein. Of around 670,000 distinct CDR3 sequences in the sample, 13% are singletons; the top ten hold 0.75% to 0.85%. General study results and limits: Surviving recipient T cells and thymic progenitors underlay high day-60 TCRbeta diversity in some patients. The main origin of T-cell counts and diversity one year after transplant was newly produced T cells. Reportedly, alpha-beta T cells present about two months post-transplant originated from several hundred expanded clones of graft origin.

From germline, CDR1 is SNHLY and CDR2 FYNNEI. V shed 8 bases, J shed 4 bases, and the junction held 7 bases outside the gene matches. This CDR3 contains 15 residues. Regarding this clonotype: Antigen: not known.

Sequencing was performed on PBMCs, taken before TCRalphabeta/CD19-depleted stem cell transplant. The receptor comes from a girl between 2 and 10 years old with congenital amegakaryocytic thrombocytopenia, due to receive a stem cell transplant. The rearrangement joins TRBV2 to TRBJ2-5, with 13 bases lining up with TRBD2. Written as DNA, the CDR3 is TGTGCCAGCTTTACTCGACTAGCGGGGGGAGAGACCCAGTACTTC. Protein product: CASFTRLAGGETQYF. The whole variable domain, filled in from reference TRBV2 and TRBJ2-5, reads EPEVTQTPSHQVTQMGQEVILRCVPISNHLYFYWYRQILGQKVEFLVSFYNNEISEKSEIFDDQFSVERPDGSNFTLKIRSTKLEDSAMYFCASFTRLAGGETQYFGPGTRLLVL.